This T cell receptor beta chain is drawn from a study of CD8+ T cells in alopecia areata. At the level of the study: A regimen of oral tofacitinib, 5 to 10 mg twice daily, was given to treated patients.

cDNA serving as the sequencing template came from extracted, reverse transcribed RNA. Assay used: immunoSEQ multiplex PCR; TCRdb lists only in-frame clones, some missing. This sample has some 170,000 clones, with around 71% found just once. Germline V gene lookup returns CDR1 SNHLY and CDR2 FYNNEI. With 10 bases clipped from V and 2 bases from J, the junction kept 6 bases outside the gene matches. The CDR3 is 14 residues long. Alopecia areata patients provided lesional scalp punch biopsies and peripheral blood. The TCR sequence derives from a human donor with alopecia areata. The V and J genes are TRBV2 and TRBJ2-3, with TRBD1 identical over 10 bases. The input for sequencing was CD8+ T cells sorted from blood, taken at week 0. The CDR3 here is CATADRGITDTQYF. The CDR3 nucleotides read TGTGCCACCGCGGACAGGGGGATCACAGATACGCAGTATTTT.